Listed below are T cell receptor beta chains from one sample, sequenced in a study of blood T cell repertoires in COVID-19. Measured with immunoSEQ multiplex PCR; TCRdb has only the in-frame clones, and not every one. The data hold around 160,000 clones, with less than 90% observed a single time. The sample consisted of peripheral blood. The receptor source for this set is a human donor in a cohort sampled during active COVID-19. Both conserved end residues are part of each CDR3. The D gene is left open where the match is weak. Rows may omit the clone size; those that give it use once, few, many or a size class.

clone size: .; J gene: TRBJ1-4; V gene: TRBV5-1; D gene: .; CDR3 protein: CASSSDFNEKLFF; CDR3 DNA: TGCGCCAGCAGCAGCGATTTTAATGAAAAACTGTTTTTT
clone size: .; J gene: TRBJ1-2; V gene: TRBV7-8; D gene: TRBD1; CDR3 protein: CASSRGQGGSYGYTF; CDR3 DNA: TGTGCCAGCAGCCGAGGACAGGGTGGATCCTATGGCTACACCTTC
clone size: .; J gene: TRBJ2-3; V gene: TRBV11-3; D gene: .; CDR3 protein: CASSLPSWHAQYF; CDR3 DNA: TGTGCCAGCAGCCTCCCCAGTTGGCACGCGCAGTATTTT
clone size: .; J gene: TRBJ2-1; V gene: TRBV5-6; D gene: .; CDR3 protein: CASSLGQDFGEQFF; CDR3 DNA: TGTGCCAGCAGCTTGGGGCAGGACTTTGGTGAGCAGTTCTTC
clone size: .; J gene: TRBJ1-3; V gene: TRBV5-5; D gene: .; CDR3 protein: CASSPGTHSGNTIYF; CDR3 DNA: TGTGCCAGCAGCCCCGGGACACACTCTGGAAACACCATATATTTT
clone size: .; J gene: TRBJ2-1; V gene: TRBV9; D gene: .; CDR3 protein: CASSVGRVDEQFF; CDR3 DNA: TGTGCCAGCAGCGTAGGCAGGGTGGATGAGCAGTTCTTC
clone size: .; J gene: TRBJ2-3; V gene: TRBV19; D gene: TRBD2; CDR3 protein: CASSLAGGQADTQYF; CDR3 DNA: TGTGCCAGTAGCCTAGCGGGGGGGCAGGCAGATACGCAGTATTTT
clone size: once; J gene: TRBJ1-1; V gene: TRBV30; D gene: .; CDR3 protein: CAWTTNTEAFF; CDR3 DNA: TGTGCCTGGACTACGAACACTGAAGCTTTCTTT
clone size: .; J gene: TRBJ2-1; V gene: TRBV19; D gene: TRBD2; CDR3 protein: CASSIGGDYNEQFF; CDR3 DNA: TGTGCCAGTAGTATCGGGGGGGACTACAATGAGCAGTTCTTC
clone size: .; J gene: TRBJ1-1; V gene: TRBV18; D gene: .; CDR3 protein: CASSPQMNTEAFF; CDR3 DNA: TGTGCCAGCTCACCCCAAATGAACACTGAAGCTTTCTTT
clone size: .; J gene: TRBJ2-3; V gene: TRBV6-4; D gene: .; CDR3 protein: CASSENAAITDTQYF; CDR3 DNA: TGTGCCAGCAGTGAAAACGCAGCGATCACAGATACGCAGTATTTT
clone size: .; J gene: TRBJ1-5; V gene: TRBV4-3; D gene: .; CDR3 protein: CASSPTSNQPQHF; CDR3 DNA: TGCGCCAGCAGCCCTACCTCCAATCAGCCCCAGCATTTT
clone size: .; J gene: TRBJ1-4; V gene: TRBV29-1; D gene: TRBD1; CDR3 protein: CSVTGGGTNEKLFF; CDR3 DNA: TGCAGCGTTACAGGGGGCGGAACTAATGAAAAACTGTTTTTT
clone size: .; J gene: TRBJ1-1; V gene: TRBV6-2/TRBV6-3; D gene: .; CDR3 protein: CASSYGTTNTEAFF; CDR3 DNA: TGTGCCAGCAGTTACGGGACAACGAACACTGAAGCTTTCTTT
clone size: .; J gene: TRBJ1-2; V gene: TRBV3-1/TRBV3-2; D gene: .; CDR3 protein: CASSQDRRSGYTF; CDR3 DNA: TGTGCCAGCAGCCAAGATCGGAGGAGTGGCTACACCTTC
clone size: .; J gene: TRBJ1-5; V gene: TRBV28; D gene: .; CDR3 protein: CASSFPSGRSQHF; CDR3 DNA: TGTGCCAGCAGTTTCCCATCGGGGAGGTCCCAGCATTTT
clone size: .; J gene: TRBJ2-3; V gene: TRBV7-8; D gene: .; CDR3 protein: CASSLHRASSTDTQYF; CDR3 DNA: TGTGCCAGCAGCTTACACAGGGCATCTAGCACAGATACGCAGTATTTT
clone size: .; J gene: TRBJ1-3; V gene: TRBV30; D gene: .; CDR3 protein: CAQERNSLETLPLSF; CDR3 DNA: TGTGCCCAGGAACGGAATTCTCTGGAAACGCTACCTTTGTCTTTT
clone size: .; J gene: TRBJ2-2; V gene: TRBV6-2/TRBV6-3; D gene: .; CDR3 protein: CASSYRGGELFF; CDR3 DNA: TGTGCCAGCAGTTACCGGGGCGGGGAGCTGTTTTTT
clone size: many; J gene: TRBJ2-7; V gene: TRBV6-2/TRBV6-3; D gene: .; CDR3 protein: CASSYGHSGSAYEQYF; CDR3 DNA: TGTGCCAGCAGTTACGGGCACAGTGGATCCGCCTACGAGCAGTACTTC
clone size: .; J gene: TRBJ2-3; V gene: TRBV5-4; D gene: TRBD2; CDR3 protein: CASSSQRGGRDTQYF; CDR3 DNA: TGTGCCAGCAGCTCCCAGCGGGGGGGCCGAGATACGCAGTATTTT
clone size: once; J gene: TRBJ1-1; V gene: TRBV7-2; D gene: .; CDR3 protein: CASSLRGRGTEAFF; CDR3 DNA: TGTGCCAGCAGCTTACGGGGAAGAGGCACTGAAGCTTTCTTT
clone size: few; J gene: TRBJ1-1; V gene: TRBV6-2/TRBV6-3; D gene: .; CDR3 protein: CASSYSRLGKGWTEAFF; CDR3 DNA: TGTGCCAGCAGTTACTCGCGACTAGGGAAGGGTTGGACTGAAGCTTTCTTT
clone size: .; J gene: TRBJ1-2; V gene: TRBV4-3; D gene: .; CDR3 protein: CASSQGLYGYTF; CDR3 DNA: TGCGCCAGCAGCCAAGGGCTCTATGGCTACACCTTC
clone size: .; J gene: TRBJ1-2; V gene: TRBV4-1; D gene: .; CDR3 protein: CASSQEGAFAYGYTF; CDR3 DNA: TGCGCCAGCAGCCAAGAAGGGGCGTTCGCCTATGGCTACACCTTC
clone size: .; J gene: TRBJ2-1; V gene: TRBV6-2/TRBV6-3; D gene: .; CDR3 protein: CASSPDGGSYNEQFF; CDR3 DNA: TGTGCCAGCAGTCCAGATGGGGGGTCCTACAATGAGCAGTTCTTC
clone size: .; J gene: TRBJ1-1; V gene: TRBV6-6; D gene: TRBD1; CDR3 protein: CASSYRQGAYGTEAFF; CDR3 DNA: TGTGCCAGCAGTTACAGACAGGGGGCCTACGGCACTGAAGCTTTCTTT
clone size: .; J gene: TRBJ2-1; V gene: TRBV11-3; D gene: TRBD2; CDR3 protein: CASSKAGGLYNEQFF; CDR3 DNA: TGTGCCAGCAGCAAAGCGGGGGGGCTCTACAATGAGCAGTTCTTC
clone size: .; J gene: TRBJ2-3; V gene: TRBV27; D gene: TRBD1; CDR3 protein: CASSFDTGVYTQYF; CDR3 DNA: TGTGCCAGCAGTTTTGATACAGGGGTCTATACGCAGTATTTT